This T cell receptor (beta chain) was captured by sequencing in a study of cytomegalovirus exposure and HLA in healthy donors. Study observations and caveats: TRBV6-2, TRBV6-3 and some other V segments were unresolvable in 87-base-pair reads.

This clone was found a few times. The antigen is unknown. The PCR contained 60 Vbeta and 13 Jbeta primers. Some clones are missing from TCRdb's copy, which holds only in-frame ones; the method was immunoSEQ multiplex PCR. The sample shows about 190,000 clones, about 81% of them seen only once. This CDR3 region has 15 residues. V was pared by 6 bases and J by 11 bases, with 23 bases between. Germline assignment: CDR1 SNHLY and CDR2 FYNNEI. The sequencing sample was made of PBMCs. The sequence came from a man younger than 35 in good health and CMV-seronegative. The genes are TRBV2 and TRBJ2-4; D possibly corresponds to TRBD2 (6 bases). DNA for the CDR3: TGTGCCAGCAGCCCCATCGGCGGGGAGGTGGACCTTCAGTACTTC. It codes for CASSPIGGEVDLQYF.